This T cell receptor (beta chain) was captured by sequencing in a study of cytotoxic CD8 clonotypes in ibrutinib-treated CLL. Germline CDR1 and CDR2: SGHTA and FQGTGA. The CDR3 loop spans 13 amino acids. Between the trimmed V and J ends, which lost 8 bases and 3 bases, there was a span of 12 bases. Repertoires were generated with immunoSEQ multiplex PCR, while TCRdb's copy carries only in-frame clones and drops some. The sample includes roughly 15,000 clones, over 70% seen only once; the top ten take about 17%. This receptor was obtained from a human donor with chronic lymphocytic leukemia. V usage is TRBV7-3 and J usage is TRBJ2-3, with D tentatively TRBD1 (5 bases). Source: PBMCs, taken before ibrutinib treatment. The CDR3 coding sequence is TGTGCCAGCGGCGACAGACTTACAGATACGCAGTATTTT. This translates into CASGDRLTDTQYF.